These 25 T cell receptor beta chains were sequenced from one sample in a study of blood T cell repertoires in COVID-19. The protocol was immunoSEQ multiplex PCR, while the TCRdb copy is restricted to in-frame clones and leaves out a portion. The sample contains about 200,000 clones, approximately 87% of which appear only once. The material sequenced was peripheral blood. These receptors were obtained from a woman in her sixties or seventies with acute or convalescent COVID-19.

The V and J genes are TRBV6-1 and TRBJ1-2, with D unclear. Germline assignment: CDR1 MNHNS and CDR2 SASEGT. Trimming removed 2 bases from V and 3 bases from J, with 16 bases in between. The CDR3 extends over 16 amino acids. This CDR3 reads CASSEKRETQHYGYTF. The CDR3 nucleotides are TGTGCCAGCAGTGAAAAGCGGGAAACGCAGCACTATGGCTACACCTTC.

The chain couples TRBV15 to TRBJ2-3; 7 positions match TRBD2. The CDR3 spans 16 residues. V shed 0 bases and J 6 bases; nucleotides not matched to a gene: 9. In germline, CDR1 is LNHNV, CDR2 YYDKDF (reference sequence). The CDR3 sequence is CATSRDLEAGVDTQYF. In nucleotides, the CDR3 is TGTGCCACCAGCAGAGATCTAGAGGCGGGAGTTGATACGCAGTATTTT.

J is TRBJ1-6 and V is TRBV6-6; D is unresolved. This CDR3 spans 15 amino acids. V lost 6 bases to trimming and J lost 0 bases, with 9 bases between them. Looked up from germline, CDR1 is MNHNY and CDR2 is SVGAGI (reference sequence). CDR3 nucleotide sequence: TGTGCCAGCAGCAGTGGGAGCTCCTATAATTCACCCCTCCACTTT. Its protein product is CASSSGSSYNSPLHF.

J is TRBJ2-7 and V is TRBV2, with TRBD2 matching over 13 bases. The germline CDR1 and CDR2 sequences are SNHLY and FYNNEI. The CDR3 loop spans 15 amino acids. With 4 bases clipped from V and 7 bases from J, the junction kept 7 bases outside the gene matches. The CDR3, as DNA: TGTGCCAGCAGTGGGCGACTAGCGGGAGGTAGGGAGCAGTACTTC. Translation gives CASSGRLAGGREQYF.

The chain couples TRBV2 to TRBJ2-3; 8 bases agree with TRBD1. Germline trimming cut 6 bases from V and 5 bases from J; bases unmatched to any gene: 7. Germline CDR1 reads SNHLY; CDR2 reads FYNNEI. This CDR3 has 14 amino acids. The CDR3 DNA is TGTGCCAGCAGCCCCGGACAGGGCGTAGATACGCAGTATTTT. It codes for CASSPGQGVDTQYF.

The CDR3 sequence: CASSSGNRVPPYF. As DNA, the CDR3 is TGCGCCAGCAGCTCTGGAAACAGGGTCCCTCCATATTTT. The V and J genes are TRBV5-1 and TRBJ2-3; a weak D match, TRBD1 (6 bases). CDR1 is SGHRS and CDR2 is YFSETQ in the germline V gene. The CDR3 runs to 13 residues. Trimming shortened V by 3 bases and J by 15 bases, and 20 bases separated the two germline ends.

This chain links TRBV10-2 with TRBJ2-5; weak D call: TRBD2 (6 bases). With 6 bases removed from V and 5 bases from J, the gap between germline ends came to 13 bases. The germline V gene encodes CDR1 WSHSY and CDR2 SAAADI. CDR3 length: 13 amino acids. The CDR3 loop is CASRPLAIETQYF. The CDR3 nucleotides read TGCGCCAGCAGACCCCTAGCGATTGAGACCCAGTACTTC.

The chain has TRBV11-2 and TRBJ2-1; 9 nucleotides line up with TRBD1. The V gene end was trimmed by 2 bases and the J gene end by 1 base; junction bases not matched to a gene: 6. Germline-derived CDR1 and CDR2 are SGHAT and FQNNGV. The CDR3 sequence is 17 residues long. The CDR3 DNA sequence: TGTGCCAGCAGCTTAAGGGGGGGACAGGGTTCCTACAATGAGCAGTTCTTC. Protein sequence: CASSLRGGQGSYNEQFF. Full variable domain (remainder filled in from reference TRBV11-2 and TRBJ2-1): EAGVAQSPRYKIIEKRQSVAFWCNPISGHATLYWYQQILGQGPKLLIQFQNNGVVDDSQLPKDRFSAERLKGVDSTLKIQPAKLEDSAVYLCASSLRGGQGSYNEQFFGPGTRLTVL.

The rearrangement uses TRBV19 and TRBJ2-6; no firm D call. The germline CDR1 and CDR2 sequences are LNHDA and SQIVND (reference sequence). V lost 4 bases to trimming and J lost 1 base, with 11 bases between them. There are 16 residues in the CDR3. The CDR3 is CASSTPQTSGANVLTF. CDR3 DNA: TGTGCCAGTAGTACCCCACAGACATCTGGGGCCAACGTCCTGACTTTC.

This clone was counted a few times. This chain uses TRBV27 with TRBJ1-6; TRBD1 agrees at 8 bases. CDR3 length equals 15 residues. Germline V gives CDR1 MNHEY, CDR2 SMNVEV (reference sequence). The V and J ends lost 5 bases and 6 bases, in that order; junction bases with no gene match: 6. CDR3 sequence: CASSAHRGFNSPLHF. The CDR3 DNA reads TGTGCCAGCAGTGCACACAGGGGGTTTAATTCACCCCTCCACTTT.

Here the CDR3 reads CASKGTGVDEQYF. Here the CDR3 DNA reads TGCGCCAGCAAGGGGACAGGGGTGGACGAGCAGTACTTC. This rearrangement joins TRBV5-1 to TRBJ2-7, with 10 positions matching TRBD1. CDR1 and CDR2 (germline): SGHRS, YFSETQ. V lost 6 bases, J lost 5 bases, and 5 bases stayed unmatched. The CDR3 loop spans 13 amino acids.

V gene TRBV6-5 combines with J gene TRBJ1-1; no reliable D call. Germline V CDR1 and CDR2: MNHEY, SVGAGI. CDR3 length: 14 amino acids. Trimming pared 5 bases from V and 1 base from J, leaving 11 bases between. The CDR3 bases are TGTGCCAGCAGTACACCCGACACGAACACTGAAGCTTTCTTT. It specifies CASSTPDTNTEAFF.

The V call is TRBV7-2, the J call TRBJ2-5; 7 positions match TRBD1. The V segment lost 1 base and the J segment 4 bases; nucleotides outside the gene matches: 9. The CDR3 covers 16 residues. Germline CDR1 SGHTA, CDR2 FQGNSA. In DNA form, the CDR3 reads TGTGCCAGCAGCTTAGGAGGGATAACAGGGGCAGAGACCCAGTACTTC. This codes for CASSLGGITGAETQYF. Based on the CDR3 plus reference TRBV7-2 and TRBJ2-5, the full variable domain is GAGVSQSPSNKVTEKGKDVELRCDPISGHTALYWYRQSLGQGLEFLIYFQGNSAPDKSGLPSDRFSAERTGGSVSTLTIQRTQQEDSAVYLCASSLGGITGAETQYFGPGTRLLVL.

The V gene is TRBV3-1 (or the pseudogene TRBV3-2), the J gene TRBJ2-7; TRBD1 is a possible D gene (5 bases). This CDR3 spans 17 amino acids. Trimming left V 4 bases short and J 2 bases short, with 21 bases between. Germline V CDR1 and CDR2: LGHDT, YNNKEL (reference sequence). Here the CDR3 DNA reads TGTGCCAGCAGCCGAGACAGAACGGAGATTTATCCCTACGAGCAGTACTTC. It translates to CASSRDRTEIYPYEQYF.

J is TRBJ2-1 and V is TRBV11-2, with D possibly matching TRBD1 (5 bases). V lost 0 bases, J lost 7 bases, and 7 bases lay in between. The germline CDR1 and CDR2 sequences are SGHAT and FQNNGV. This CDR3 is 13 amino acids long. CDR3 sequence: CASSLDPGNEQFF. The CDR3, as DNA: TGTGCCAGCAGCTTAGATCCAGGGAATGAGCAGTTCTTC.

The rearrangement joins TRBV3-1 (or the pseudogene TRBV3-2) to TRBJ1-6; tentative D call: TRBD1 (6 bases). Germline loops: CDR1 LGHDT, CDR2 YNNKEL (reference sequence). This CDR3 has 15 amino acids. The germline V and J ends were trimmed by 4 bases and 8 bases, with 15 bases remaining between them. The CDR3 region has the DNA TGTGCCAGCAGCCTCGGACAGTTTAGTGATTCACCCCTCCACTTT. Its translation: CASSLGQFSDSPLHF.

V is TRBV3-1 (or the pseudogene TRBV3-2) and J is TRBJ1-5, with TRBD1 identical over 7 bases. The germline gives CDR1 LGHDT, CDR2 YNNKEL (reference sequence). The CDR3 consists of 17 residues. The trim removed 3 bases at V and 2 bases at J, leaving 10 bases unmatched. CDR3 in amino acids: CASSHSTGVGGNQPQHF. CDR3 DNA: TGTGCCAGCAGCCACTCTACAGGGGTAGGGGGCAATCAGCCCCAGCATTTT.

This chain links TRBV19 with TRBJ1-6; D remains ambiguous. The CDR3 is 14 amino acids. Germline V lookup: CDR1 LNHDA, CDR2 SQIVND (reference sequence). V dropped 5 bases and J dropped 10 bases, with 15 bases sitting between them. CDR3 protein: CASSRREGGSPLHF. DNA of the CDR3: TGTGCCAGTAGTCGTCGGGAGGGAGGATCACCCCTCCACTTT.

The chain's CDR3 is CASSLGLPPGGFYEQYF. CDR3 DNA sequence: TGTGCCAGCAGCTTAGGTTTACCCCCAGGGGGCTTCTACGAGCAGTACTTC. V usage is TRBV11-3 and J usage is TRBJ2-7; 8 bases match TRBD1. The J segment lost 3 bases and the V segment lost 1 base, leaving 11 bases of the junction unmatched. The germline gives CDR1 SGHNT, CDR2 YENEEA. There are 17 residues in the CDR3.

CDR3 in amino acids: CASSPYRDTEAFF. The CDR3 region has the DNA TGTGCCAGCTCACCGTACAGAGACACTGAAGCTTTCTTT. The V call is TRBV18, the J call TRBJ1-1; D remains unclear. V gave up 3 bases and J gave up 3 bases, with 8 bases separating them. The CDR3 covers 13 residues. Germline V gene lookup returns CDR1 KGHSH and CDR2 LQKENI.

The rearrangement links TRBV6-1 to TRBJ1-5, with D unresolved. Germline V gene lookup returns CDR1 MNHNS and CDR2 SASEGT. V shed 1 base and J shed 4 bases, with 5 bases lying between them. The CDR3 length is 13 residues. DNA for the CDR3: TGTGCCAGCAGTGAAGGCAGGAATCAGCCCCAGCATTTT. Protein sequence: CASSEGRNQPQHF.

The chain employs TRBV2 and TRBJ1-5, with D tentatively TRBD1 (6 bases). In germline, CDR1 is SNHLY, CDR2 FYNNEI. There are 16 residues in the CDR3. The V and J ends lost 2 bases and 0 bases respectively, with 11 bases between them. CDR3 protein: CASSEPGGYSNQPQHF. CDR3 DNA sequence: TGTGCCAGCAGTGAACCGGGGGGCTATAGCAATCAGCCCCAGCATTTT.

This clone was detected only once. The chain joins TRBV7-3 to TRBJ1-2; the match to TRBD1 covers 11 bases. CDR3 size: 15 residues. The J segment lost 3 bases and the V segment lost 5 bases, leaving 5 bases of the junction unmatched. Germline CDR1 reads SGHTA; CDR2 reads FQGTGA. CDR3 nucleotide sequence: TGTGCCAGCAGCCGGACAGGGGGCCTCGACTATGGCTACACCTTC. Protein: CASSRTGGLDYGYTF.

The V gene is TRBV18, the J gene TRBJ1-1; D might be TRBD1 (5 bases). V lost 5 bases and J lost 6, with 13 bases in between. The germline CDR1 and CDR2 sequences are KGHSH and LQKENI. The CDR3 length is 13 residues. The CDR3 here is CASSGNQGAEAFF. The CDR3 DNA sequence: TGTGCCAGCTCAGGCAATCAGGGCGCTGAAGCTTTCTTT.

A word on this clone: The sample carries other DNA sequences with the same CDR3. V gene TRBV19 combines with J gene TRBJ1-6; 10 bases align to TRBD1. Per the germline V gene, CDR1 is LNHDA and CDR2 is SQIVND (reference sequence). The CDR3 is 16 amino acids. The V gene end was trimmed by 4 bases and the J gene end by 9 bases; junction bases not matched to a gene: 9. The CDR3 nucleotides are TGTGCCAGTAGTACCGGGACAGGGGCGCAGAGTTCACCCCTCCACTTT. This gives the protein CASSTGTGAQSSPLHF.